This T cell receptor beta chain was identified in a study of blood T cell repertoires in COVID-19. Study information: Sample material is recorded as cDNA or gDNA derived from T cells, B-cell-depleted T cells, or PBMCs.

This CDR3 comprises 16 residues. V shed 3 bases and J 4 bases; nucleotides not matched to a gene: 9. CDR1 and CDR2 from the germline V gene are SGDLS and YYNGEE. Methods used by the authors: For nucleated cells, counts were estimated from reference gene primer amplification. The assay was immunoSEQ multiplex PCR, and TCRdb's table has in-frame clones only and misses some. D and trimming were read from the DNA, whereas the V and J calls and clone size are those reported in that table. The sample lists 200,000 to 250,000 clones, roughly 85% occurring once. The TCR sequence derives from a woman aged 18-30 years who had recovered from COVID-19. The rearrangement joins TRBV9 to TRBJ2-1; 8 nucleotides align to TRBD2. Input material: peripheral blood. The CDR3: CASSDPTSGSYNEQFF. For the CDR3, the DNA is TGTGCCAGCAGCGATCCCACTAGCGGAAGTTACAATGAGCAGTTCTTC. Full variable domain (missing parts from reference TRBV9 and TRBJ2-1): DSGVTQTPKHLITATGQRVTLRCSPRSGDLSVYWYQQSLDQGLQFLIQYYNGEERAKGNILERFSAQQFPDLHSELNLSSLELGDSALYFCASSDPTSGSYNEQFFGPGTRLTVL.